The 25 T cell receptor beta chains presented below share a single source sample, sequenced in a study of shared clonotypes between healthy human individuals. Profiled with immunoSEQ multiplex PCR; TCRdb holds only in-frame clones, not every one. The data contain 2 million to 2.5 million clones, 90% to 97% of them singletons. Input material: naive CD4+ T cells sorted from blood. Subset in this sample: CD45RA+ positively selected. The receptors were gathered from a man between 18 and 29 years old in good health.

The CDR3 is CASRSATVVSRQYF. CDR3 nucleotides: TGTGCCAGCAGATCCGCGACAGTGGTGTCGCGGCAGTACTTC. This chain uses TRBV27 with TRBJ2-7; D is possibly TRBD1 (5 bases). V was clipped by 6 bases and J by 9 bases, with 21 bases between them. Germline lookup yields CDR1 MNHEY and CDR2 SMNVEV (reference sequence). This CDR3 has 14 residues.

In the case of this clone: This sample also contains other DNA sequences that code for the same CDR3. The chain combines TRBV20-1 with TRBJ1-2; D is uncertain. The germline V and J ends were trimmed by 3 bases and 6 bases, with 8 bases remaining between them. The V gene's germline CDR1 is DFQATT and CDR2 SNEGSKA (reference sequence). This CDR3 has 11 amino acids. CDR3 bases: TGCAGTGCTAGTCTGGGAAATGGCTACACCTTC. Translating it yields CSASLGNGYTF.

The genes are TRBV20-1 and TRBJ2-1; D gene unclear. Trimming left V 2 bases short and J 11 bases short, with 10 bases between. The germline gives CDR1 DFQATT, CDR2 SNEGSKA (reference sequence). The CDR3 length is 11 residues. The CDR3 DNA sequence: TGCAGTGCTAGACTTCCTGGACAGCAGTTCTTC. Amino acids: CSARLPGQQFF.

CDR3 loop: CASSFTNTGELFF. CDR3 in DNA: TGTGCCAGCAGCTTTACAAACACCGGGGAGCTGTTTTTT. V gene TRBV7-6 combines with J gene TRBJ2-2; D is unresolved. Looked up from germline, CDR1 is SGHVS and CDR2 is FNYEAQ. V lost 3 bases and J lost 2, with 4 bases in between. The CDR3 has 13 residues.

The rearrangement uses TRBV7-9 and TRBJ2-3, with D perhaps TRBD2 (6 bases). Germline lookup yields CDR1 SEHNR and CDR2 FQNEAQ (reference sequence). There are 14 residues in the CDR3. V lost 3 bases and J 3 bases, leaving 10 bases between the germline ends. CDR3 coding DNA: TGTGCCAGCAGCTTCGCAGGGAGGACAGATACGCAGTATTTT. Protein sequence: CASSFAGRTDTQYF.

J is TRBJ2-5 and V is TRBV9; D remains unclear. V was clipped by 0 bases and J by 3 bases, with 6 bases between them. In germline, CDR1 is SGDLS, CDR2 YYNGEE. The CDR3 length is 13 residues. The DNA of the CDR3 is TGTGCCAGCAGCGTAGGCAGAAAAGAGACCCAGTACTTC. Amino acid sequence: CASSVGRKETQYF.

This chain joins TRBV9 and TRBJ2-7; 10 bases line up with TRBD1. Trimming took 3 bases from V and 7 from J; bases not matched to a gene: 16. Germline V gene sequence: CDR1 SGDLS, CDR2 YYNGEE. The CDR3 consists of 17 residues. The CDR3 reads CASSARGVGTGVEEQYF. For the CDR3, the DNA is TGTGCCAGCAGCGCCCGCGGCGTGGGGACAGGGGTGGAAGAGCAGTACTTC.

V is TRBV11-2 and J is TRBJ2-5, with a possible D match to TRBD1 (5 bases). The V and J ends lost 0 bases and 8 bases respectively, with 13 bases between them. The germline V gene has CDR1 SGHAT and CDR2 FQNNGV. CDR3 size: 14 residues. The chain's CDR3 is CASSLDGAQGTQYF. CDR3 coding DNA: TGTGCCAGCAGCTTAGATGGGGCCCAGGGCACCCAGTACTTC.

The gene calls are TRBV29-1 and TRBJ1-6; D not certain. The CDR3 contains 15 residues. Germline V CDR1 and CDR2: SQVTM, ANQGSEA. Trimming left V 5 bases short and J 0 bases short, with 11 bases between. As DNA, the CDR3 is TGCAGCGTTCGTGTGGGAAGCTCCTATAATTCACCCCTCCACTTT. This sequence encodes CSVRVGSSYNSPLHF. The full variable domain, in which reference TRBV29-1 and TRBJ1-6 provide the parts outside the CDR3, is SAVISQKPSRDICQRGTSLTIQCQVDSQVTMMFWYRQQPGQSLTLIATANQGSEATYESGFVIDKFPISRPNLTFSTLTVSNMSPEDSSIYLCSVRVGSSYNSPLHFGNGTRLTVT.

This sequence joins TRBV6-5 and TRBJ1-2; D is unclear. The length of the CDR3 is 11 residues. Trimming removed 3 bases from V and 9 bases from J, with 8 bases in between. Germline V CDR1 and CDR2: MNHEY, SVGAGI. The CDR3, as DNA: TGTGCCAGCAGTTATCGGGGAAGCTACACCTTC. Protein product: CASSYRGSYTF.

J is TRBJ2-4 and V is TRBV6-5; no firm D call. V shed 9 bases and J shed 6 bases, with 18 bases lying between them. CDR1 is MNHEY and CDR2 is SVGAGI in the germline V gene. The CDR3 loop spans 14 amino acids. As DNA, the CDR3 is TGTGCCAGTCAGCAGGACCCTATGGTAAACATTCAGTACTTC. Translating gives CASQQDPMVNIQYF.

CDR3 sequence: CASSAAGETYEQYF. CDR3 DNA sequence: TGCGCCAGCAGCGCGGCAGGGGAAACCTACGAGCAGTACTTC. The chain uses TRBV5-1 and TRBJ2-7; tentatively, D is TRBD1 (6 bases). Germline V gene data show CDR1 as SGHRS and CDR2 as YFSETQ. This CDR3 is 14 amino acids long. Trimming took off 4 bases at V and 2 bases at J, with 13 bases between the two ends.

V is TRBV6-5 and J is TRBJ1-5; D is ambiguous. The length of the CDR3 is 15 residues. CDR1 is MNHEY and CDR2 is SVGAGI in the germline V gene. V was clipped by 6 bases and J by 1 base, with 13 bases between them. The CDR3 spells CASRQTVTSNQPQHF. In nucleotides, the CDR3 is TGTGCCAGCAGACAAACAGTGACGAGCAATCAGCCCCAGCATTTT.

This CDR3 reads CASTSGGGVGETQYF. In nucleotides, the CDR3 is TGTGCCAGCACTAGCGGGGGGGGCGTTGGAGAGACCCAGTACTTC. The chain has TRBV6-6 and TRBJ2-5, with 12 bases aligning to TRBD2. Germline V gives CDR1 MNHNY, CDR2 SVGAGI (reference sequence). This CDR3 contains 15 residues. The V segment lost 7 bases and the J segment 4 bases; nucleotides outside the gene matches: 7.

The chain employs TRBV9 and TRBJ2-2; 7 positions agree with TRBD2. V dropped 0 bases and J dropped 5; count of bases not matched to a gene: 4. The germline V gene has CDR1 SGDLS and CDR2 YYNGEE. This CDR3 spans 15 amino acids. CDR3 sequence: CASSVGLAETGELFF. CDR3 DNA: TGTGCCAGCAGCGTAGGGCTAGCGGAGACCGGGGAGCTGTTTTTT.

This chain links TRBV10-2 with TRBJ1-6; 8 nucleotides match TRBD1. The CDR3 length is 15 residues. Germline CDR1 is WSHSY and CDR2 is SAAADI. The ends lost 5 bases at V and 7 bases at J; junction bases unmatched: 7. The CDR3 here is CASSLDRAGNSPLHF. The CDR3 DNA reads as TGCGCCAGCAGTCTGGACAGGGCGGGGAATTCACCCCTCCACTTT.

J is TRBJ1-2 and V is TRBV7-3; D is perhaps TRBD1 (5 bases). V gave up 5 bases and J gave up 2 bases, with 12 bases separating them. Germline V CDR1 and CDR2: SGHTA, FQGTGA. CDR3 length equals 14 residues. The CDR3, as DNA: TGTGCCAGCAGCCCTTCAAGGGACAACTATGGCTACACCTTC. The encoded protein is CASSPSRDNYGYTF.

The rearrangement joins TRBV6-5 to TRBJ2-1; D is perhaps TRBD1 (5 bases). Germline-derived CDR1 and CDR2 are MNHEY and SVGAGI. V dropped 0 bases and J dropped 10 bases, with 19 bases sitting between them. The CDR3 extends over 16 amino acids. CDR3 amino acids: CASSYSGAGTADEQFF. CDR3 bases: TGTGCCAGCAGTTACTCTGGGGCAGGCACAGCTGACGAGCAGTTCTTC.

The chain carries TRBV10-3 and TRBJ2-7; possibly TRBD2 for D (5 bases). The CDR3 contains 16 residues. Germline values: CDR1 ENHRY, CDR2 SYGVKD. The germline V and J ends were trimmed by 7 bases and 1 base, with 20 bases remaining between them. The CDR3 is CAITPGGGPISYEQYF. CDR3 nucleotides: TGTGCCATCACCCCTGGAGGAGGTCCCATATCCTACGAGCAGTACTTC.

This chain joins TRBV6-1 and TRBJ2-3; D call uncertain. Trimming pared 4 bases from V and 0 bases from J, leaving 14 bases between. This CDR3 comprises 16 residues. Germline V lookup: CDR1 MNHNS, CDR2 SASEGT. CDR3 coding DNA: TGTGCCAGCAGTGTTCTACACGGGCCGAGCACAGATACGCAGTATTTT. Protein product: CASSVLHGPSTDTQYF.

This sequence joins TRBV5-1 and TRBJ2-7, with D possibly being TRBD1 (6 bases). The V gene lost 4 bases and the J gene lost 3 bases, with 14 bases spanning the gap. The CDR3 has 14 amino acids. Germline-derived CDR1 and CDR2 are SGHRS and YFSETQ. The CDR3 bases are TGCGCCAGCAGCCCCCGCCCAGGGGACTACGAGCAGTACTTC. This encodes CASSPRPGDYEQYF. Full variable domain (rest looked up from reference TRBV5-1 and TRBJ2-7): KAGVTQTPRYLIKTRGQQVTLSCSPISGHRSVSWYQQTPGQGLQFLFEYFSETQRNKGNFPGRFSGRQFSNSRSEMNVSTLELGDSALYLCASSPRPGDYEQYFGPGTRLTVT.

Points on this clone: Other DNA variants within this sample encode the same CDR3. The chain is built from TRBV30 and TRBJ2-5; D possibly corresponds to TRBD2 (6 bases). The CDR3 runs 11 residues. The V gene's germline CDR1 is GTSNPN and CDR2 SVGIG (reference sequence). Trimming took 2 bases from V and 5 from J, leaving 6 bases between them. The CDR3 here is CAWSREETQYF. CDR3 DNA: TGTGCCTGGAGTCGGGAGGAGACCCAGTACTTC.

V and J are TRBV30 and TRBJ1-5; TRBD1 agrees at 8 bases. The CDR3 covers 15 residues. V lost 0 bases and J lost 6; bases outside the gene matches: 7. Germline V gives CDR1 GTSNPN, CDR2 SVGIG (reference sequence). The CDR3 loop reads CAWSVGTGGRQPQHF. The CDR3 region has the DNA TGTGCCTGGAGTGTAGGGACAGGTGGACGTCAGCCCCAGCATTTT.

V usage is TRBV27 and J usage is TRBJ2-2; 16 bases align to TRBD2. The CDR3 extends over 20 amino acids. The germline V gene has CDR1 MNHEY and CDR2 SMNVEV (reference sequence). Germline trimming cut 4 bases from V and 0 bases from J; bases unmatched to any gene: 8. CDR3 residues: CASSSAGLAGGPSNTGELFF. DNA for the CDR3: TGTGCCAGCAGTTCCGCGGGACTAGCGGGAGGGCCATCGAACACCGGGGAGCTGTTTTTT.

The chain joins TRBV7-9 to TRBJ1-1; D gene unclear. Trimming pared 4 bases from V and 2 bases from J, leaving 20 bases between. The CDR3 runs to 17 residues. CDR1 and CDR2 (germline): SEHNR, FQNEAQ (reference sequence). CDR3 in DNA: TGTGCCAGCAGCTCCCGGGCCTATGACGGGAGAAACACTGAAGCTTTCTTT. Its protein is CASSSRAYDGRNTEAFF.